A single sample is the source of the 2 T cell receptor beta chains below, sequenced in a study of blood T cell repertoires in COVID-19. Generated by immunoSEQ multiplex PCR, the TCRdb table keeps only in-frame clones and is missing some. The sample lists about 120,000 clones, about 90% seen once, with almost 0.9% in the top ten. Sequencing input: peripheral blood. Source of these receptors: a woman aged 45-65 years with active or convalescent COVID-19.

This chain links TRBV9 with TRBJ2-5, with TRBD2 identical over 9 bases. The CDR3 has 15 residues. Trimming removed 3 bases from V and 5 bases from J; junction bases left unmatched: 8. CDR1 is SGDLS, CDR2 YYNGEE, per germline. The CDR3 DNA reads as TGTGCCAGCAGCGGGTTAGCGGGAGCAGGGGAGACCCAGTACTTC. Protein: CASSGLAGAGETQYF. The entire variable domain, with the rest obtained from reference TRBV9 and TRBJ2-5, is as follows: DSGVTQTPKHLITATGQRVTLRCSPRSGDLSVYWYQQSLDQGLQFLIQYYNGEERAKGNILERFSAQQFPDLHSELNLSSLELGDSALYFCASSGLAGAGETQYFGPGTRLLVL.

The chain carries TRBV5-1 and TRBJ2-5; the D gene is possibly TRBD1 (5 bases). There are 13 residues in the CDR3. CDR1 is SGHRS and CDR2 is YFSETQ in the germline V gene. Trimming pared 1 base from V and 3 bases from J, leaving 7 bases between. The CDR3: CASSLPGKETQYF. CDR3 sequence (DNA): TGCGCCAGCAGCTTGCCAGGGAAAGAGACCCAGTACTTC.